This TCR beta chain was retrieved from a study of cytomegalovirus exposure and HLA in healthy donors. Findings and caveats of the study: As a later analysis revealed, the rate of TCR association differed by HLA locus, with DRB1 most and HLA-C fewest. Later on, a genetic analysis was performed. It linked a missense variant in DCLRE1C with V- and J-gene trimming of TCR beta. Per a later analysis, HLA-associated TCR beta chains showed more clonal expansion than other, equally common TCR beta chains.

As for the donors, each was a healthy bone marrow donor. PCR employed 60 Vbeta and 13 Jbeta primers. The data were produced by immunoSEQ multiplex PCR, yet TCRdb's version contains in-frame clones alone and is incomplete. The sample has about 170,000 clones; roughly 79% are singletons. Notes on this clone: The antigen is undetermined.

V lost 4 bases, J lost 10 bases, and 17 bases lay in between. Germline loops: CDR1 SGHDT, CDR2 YYEEEE. This CDR3 has 13 residues. The TCR sequence derives from a woman aged 45-59 years in good health and CMV-seropositive. Material for sequencing was PBMCs. V usage is TRBV5-6 and J usage is TRBJ1-2; D is undetermined. The CDR3 DNA is TGTGCCAGCAGCCCAGCGGGTGGGGATGACTACACCTTC. Its translation: CASSPAGGDDYTF.